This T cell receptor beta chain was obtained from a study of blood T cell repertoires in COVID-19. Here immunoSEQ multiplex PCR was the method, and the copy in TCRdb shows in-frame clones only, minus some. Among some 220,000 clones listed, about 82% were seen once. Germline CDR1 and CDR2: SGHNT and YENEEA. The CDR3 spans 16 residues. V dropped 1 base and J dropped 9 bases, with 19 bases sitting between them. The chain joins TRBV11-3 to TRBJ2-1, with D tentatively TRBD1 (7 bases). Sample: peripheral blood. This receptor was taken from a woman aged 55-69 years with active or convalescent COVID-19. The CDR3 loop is CASSLVEWTGGTEQFF. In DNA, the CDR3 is TGTGCCAGCAGCTTAGTAGAATGGACAGGCGGGACTGAGCAGTTCTTC.